Presented here are 15 T cell receptor beta chains from one specimen sequenced in a study of T cell repertoires in cytomegalovirus infection. TCRdb ran MiXCR on the reads and lists one entry per CDR3 protein. The sample shows roughly 990,000 distinct CDR3 sequences, around 30% of them seen only once. These TCRs' antigens remain unknown. The sequencing here drew on cultured CD8+ T cells from PBMCs, taken from culture after CMV antigen stimulation. The receptors shown here come from a human donor in good health (CMV status not recorded). Some clones in this sample may be carry-over from other donors' samples.

The chain recombines TRBV7-2 with TRBJ2-7; D ambiguous. V was trimmed by 1 base and J by 3 bases, leaving 10 bases between them. Germline V lookup: CDR1 SGHTA, CDR2 FQGNSA. There are 14 residues in the CDR3. The CDR3 sequence is CASSLGLSVYEQYV. DNA for the CDR3: TGTGCCAGCAGCTTAGGGCTTTCAGTCTACGAGCAGTACGTC.

The genes are TRBV6-1 and TRBJ2-7; no firm D call. The CDR3 loop spans 13 amino acids. The germline V gene encodes CDR1 MNHNS and CDR2 SASEGT. V lost 0 bases and J lost 3, with 6 bases in between. Written as DNA, the CDR3 is TGTGCCAGCAGTGAAGCATCCATCTACGAGCAGTACTTC. It encodes CASSEASIYEQYF.

A few counts support this clonotype. The chain links TRBV5-1 to TRBJ2-1; unclear D gene. CDR3 length: 18 residues. V lost 0 bases to trimming and J lost 0 bases, with 16 bases between them. Germline-derived CDR1 and CDR2 are SGHRS and YFSETQ. DNA of the CDR3: TGCGCCAGCAGCTTGGTTGCGGCCTTCCCACTCTCCTACAATGAGCAGTTCTTC. It translates to CASSLVAAFPLSYNEQFF.

The CDR3 loop reads CASSPDFSYEQYF. CDR3 nucleotide sequence: TGTGCCAGTTCGCCGGACTTCTCCTACGAGCAGTACTTC. This rearrangement joins TRBV6-1 to TRBJ2-7; D is perhaps TRBD2 (5 bases). The V gene lost 9 bases and the J gene lost 0 bases, with 12 bases spanning the gap. Germline CDR1 and CDR2: MNHNS and SASEGT. The CDR3 is 13 residues long.

This clonotype was detected only a few times. This chain connects TRBV6-1 to TRBJ2-1; D is perhaps TRBD1 or TRBD2 (6 bases each). The CDR3 totals 15 residues. Trimming removed 8 bases at V and 0 bases at J, with 14 bases between. The germline V gene has CDR1 MNHNS and CDR2 SASEGT. CDR3 DNA: TGTGCCAGCCCGGTGGGGGGCAACTCCTACAATGAGCAGTTCTTC. This translates into CASPVGGNSYNEQFF.

V usage is TRBV7-9 and J usage is TRBJ2-1, with D unclear. The V gene's germline CDR1 is SEHNR and CDR2 FQNEAQ (reference sequence). Trimming removed 7 bases at V and 8 bases at J, with 9 bases between. CDR3 length equals 11 residues. The CDR3 here is CASTVGDEQFF. CDR3 nucleotide sequence: TGTGCCAGCACCGTTGGAGATGAGCAGTTCTTC.

The chain links TRBV5-5 to TRBJ2-1, with TRBD2 identical over 14 bases. The CDR3 consists of 18 residues. The junction had 9 bases not matched to a gene; V was cut back by 3 bases and J by 4 bases. CDR1 and CDR2 (germline): SGHKS, YYEKEE (reference sequence). The CDR3 loop reads CASSSGLAGGIAYNEQFF. The CDR3 nucleotides read TGTGCCAGCAGCTCTGGACTAGCGGGGGGTATCGCTTACAATGAGCAGTTCTTC.

This clonotype was detected a few times. CDR3 loop: CATLGQETQYF. The CDR3 region has the DNA TGTGCCACCCTCGGTCAGGAGACCCAGTACTTC. The chain has TRBV10-3 and TRBJ2-5; D is ambiguous. This CDR3 region has 11 residues. Germline V lookup: CDR1 ENHRY, CDR2 SYGVKD. Trimming stripped 10 bases from V and 5 bases from J, with 11 bases between.

J is TRBJ2-1 and V is TRBV2, with D possibly TRBD2 on 7 matching bases. The V end was cut by 11 bases, the J end by 3 bases, with 20 bases between. Germline CDR1 is SNHLY and CDR2 is FYNNEI. The CDR3 contains 15 residues. The CDR3 here is CADVGGAEFYNEQFF. CDR3 nucleotides: TGTGCCGACGTAGGGGGGGCGGAGTTCTACAATGAGCAGTTCTTC.

This clonotype was counted only a few times. The genes are TRBV6-2 or TRBV6-3 and TRBJ1-6; D might be TRBD1 (5 bases). The CDR3 is 15 amino acids. V lost 3 bases and J lost 7, with 13 bases in between. From germline, CDR1 is MNHEY and CDR2 SVGEGT. CDR3 sequence reads: CASSYFRERNSPLHF. CDR3 coding DNA: TGTGCCAGCAGTTATTTCAGGGAGAGAAATTCACCCCTCCACTTT.

This clonotype occurred many times. This CDR3 reads CASSFPSGVPDTQYF. The CDR3 region has the DNA TGTGCCAGCAGCTTTCCTAGCGGGGTCCCAGATACGCAGTATTTT. This sequence joins TRBV7-8 and TRBJ2-3; 9 bases map to TRBD2. V lost 3 bases, J lost 4 bases, and 5 bases stayed unmatched. Germline V gives CDR1 SGHVS, CDR2 FQNEAQ. The CDR3 spans 15 residues.

The rearrangement joins TRBV11-2 to TRBJ2-1, with 7 bases that match TRBD1. V shed 7 bases, J shed 4 bases, and the junction held 10 bases outside the gene matches. This CDR3 is built from 15 residues. The germline gives CDR1 SGHAT, CDR2 FQNNGV. The CDR3 protein is CASTPRDRRYNEQFF. CDR3 sequence (DNA): TGTGCCAGCACCCCCAGGGACAGAAGATACAATGAGCAGTTCTTC. Complete variable domain (other parts from reference TRBV11-2 and TRBJ2-1): EAGVAQSPRYKIIEKRQSVAFWCNPISGHATLYWYQQILGQGPKLLIQFQNNGVVDDSQLPKDRFSAERLKGVDSTLKIQPAKLEDSAVYLCASTPRDRRYNEQFFGPGTRLTVL.

The V call is TRBV2, the J call TRBJ2-7; D not resolved. This CDR3 region has 15 residues. The ends were cut back, 1 base at V and 0 bases at J, with 10 bases in the middle. From germline, CDR1 is SNHLY and CDR2 FYNNEI. CDR3 nucleotide sequence: TGTGCCAGCAGTGAAGGGGCAGGAATCTCCTACGAGCAGTACGTC. Translation: CASSEGAGISYEQYV.

For the CDR3, the DNA is TGTGCCATCAGTGAGTGGCAGGGGCGAGCTAACTATGGCTACACCTTC. It yields the protein CAISEWQGRANYGYTF. V usage is TRBV10-3 and J usage is TRBJ1-2, with a tentative D call TRBD1 (6 bases). Trimming left V 1 base short and J 0 bases short, with 12 bases between. Germline V gene lookup returns CDR1 ENHRY and CDR2 SYGVKD. The CDR3 totals 16 residues.

The sample holds a few counts of this clonotype. V is TRBV12-3 or TRBV12-4 and J is TRBJ2-5, with D perhaps matching TRBD1 (7 bases). The CDR3 length is 14 residues. Deletions cut 8 bases from V and 5 bases from J, with 18 bases between. CDR3 sequence reads: CASSRTGAGETQYF. The CDR3, as DNA: TGTGCCAGCTCTCGTACAGGGGCGGGGGAGACCCAGTACTTC.